The rows below give T cell receptor beta chains drawn from one sample of a study of regulatory T cells in long-lasting Graves disease. One entry per CDR3 protein results from TCRdb running MiXCR on the multiplex PCR reads. The sample holds over 300,000 distinct CDR3 sequences; roughly a sixth are singletons and the top ten take 20% to 25%. This material consisted of peripheral blood mononuclear cells (PBMCs), taken at new diagnosis, from a patient treated with antithyroid drugs. The receptor set was obtained from a female donor with Graves disease. The CDR3 runs from the conserved cysteine through the conserved F or W. The D gene is left open where the match is weak. Clone size is stated in some rows and not others, as once, few, many or a class when expanded.

TRBV7-9	NA	many	TRBJ1-1	CASSSRSLNTEAFF	TGTGCCAGCAGCTCTAGATCGTTGAACACTGAAGCTTTCTTT
TRBV6-5	NA	many	TRBJ2-7	CASSYSMSYEQYF	TGTGCCAGCAGTTACTCGATGAGCTACGAGCAGTACTTC
TRBV11-2	NA	many	TRBJ2-1	CASSPLGAGGLPYNEQFF	TGTGCCAGCAGCCCCCTAGGGGCCGGGGGGCTTCCCTACAATGAGCAGTTCTTC
TRBV5-1	NA	NA	TRBJ2-3	CASSLQNLLTDTQYF	TGCGCCAGCAGCTTACAGAATCTCCTCACAGATACGCAGTATTTT
TRBV14	TRBD2	once	TRBJ2-1	CASSQESWLAGGNEQFF	TGTGCCAGCAGCCAAGAATCGTGGCTAGCGGGGGGTAATGAGCAGTTCTTC
TRBV6-1	TRBD2	NA	TRBJ2-7	CASTLAGSYEQYF	TGTGCCAGCACGCTAGCGGGATCCTACGAGCAGTACTTC
TRBV6-2/TRBV6-3	NA	NA	TRBJ2-1	CASSYKGNYNEQFF	TGTGCCAGCAGTTATAAGGGAAACTACAATGAGCAGTTCTTC
TRBV28	TRBD1	few	TRBJ1-3	CASSYPGTGLSGNTIYF	TGTGCCAGCAGTTACCCCGGGACAGGGCTCTCTGGAAACACCATATATTTT
TRBV28	NA	many	TRBJ1-3	CASRPLWGADDRTGNTIYF	TGTGCCAGCAGACCGCTATGGGGGGCCGACGACCGAACTGGAAACACCATATATTTT
TRBV6-2/TRBV6-3	TRBD2	NA	TRBJ2-7	CASSVLSAGTSGYEQYF	TGTGCCAGCAGTGTCTTGTCCGCCGGGACTAGCGGTTACGAGCAGTACTTC
TRBV15	NA	NA	TRBJ1-1	CATSRGGNMNTEAFF	TGTGCCACCAGCAGGGGAGGGAACATGAACACTGAAGCTTTCTTT
TRBV19	NA	NA	TRBJ1-2	CASSYSRTQLKYGYTF	TGTGCCAGTAGTTACTCGAGGACCCAGTTAAAATATGGCTACACCTTC
TRBV5-1	NA	NA	TRBJ1-6	CASSLRGRESSYNSPLHF	TGCGCCAGCAGCTTGCGGGGGCGAGAGAGCTCCTATAATTCACCCCTCCACTTT
TRBV10-3	TRBD2	many	TRBJ2-5	CAISESELAGGETQYF	TGTGCCATCAGTGAGTCCGAGCTAGCGGGAGGAGAGACCCAGTACTTC
TRBV3-1	NA	many	TRBJ1-1	CASSQAYGGGSTEAFF	TGTGCCAGCAGCCAAGCTTACGGGGGCGGGAGTACTGAAGCTTTCTTT
TRBV20-1	TRBD2	many	TRBJ2-3	CSAEPSGRALNTQYF	TGCAGTGCGGAGCCTAGCGGGAGGGCCCTAAATACGCAGTATTTT
TRBV20-1	TRBD1	many	TRBJ2-3	CSALRQGRTDTQYF	TGCAGTGCCCTTCGACAGGGTCGCACAGATACGCAGTATTTT
TRBV5-1	TRBD2	many	TRBJ2-3	CASSLGFLAEYTDTQYF	TGCGCCAGCAGCCTCGGATTCCTAGCGGAGTACACAGATACGCAGTATTTT
TRBV9	NA	many	TRBJ2-2	CASTRTPTSNTGELFF	TGTGCCAGCACCCGGACACCAACGTCGAACACCGGGGAGCTGTTTTTT
TRBV5-1	NA	many	TRBJ1-3	CASSRPVARGNTIYF	TGTGCCAGCAGCCGCCCCGTGGCAAGGGGAAACACCATATATTTT
TRBV5-1	NA	few	TRBJ2-3	CASSLVGGPHTDTQYF	TGCGCCAGCAGCTTGGTGGGGGGCCCCCACACAGATACGCAGTATTTT
TRBV7-9	NA	NA	TRBJ2-7	CASSYRGKQNF	TGTGCCAGCAGCTATCGGGGGAAGCAGAACTTC
TRBV7-2	TRBD1	many	TRBJ1-4	CASSVDRANEKLFF	TGTGCCAGCAGCGTTGACAGGGCCAATGAAAAACTGTTTTTT
TRBV2	NA	few	TRBJ1-1	CASSDIGAEAFF	TGTGCCAGCAGTGATATCGGGGCGGAGGCTTTCTTT
TRBV6-4	NA	many	TRBJ1-1	CARPFGGEAEAFF	TGTGCCAGACCCTTTGGGGGGGAAGCTGAAGCTTTCTTT
TRBV7-9	NA	NA	TRBJ2-1	CASSGSRNEQFF	TGTGCCAGCAGTGGGTCACGGAATGAGCAGTTCTTC
TRBV20-1	NA	many	TRBJ1-5	CSVPVRGGSNQPQHF	TGCAGTGTCCCCGTTAGGGGGGGAAGCAATCAGCCCCAGCATTTT
TRBV2	NA	many	TRBJ2-2	CASSPNRGTGELFF	TGTGCCAGCAGCCCAAACCGGGGGACCGGGGAGCTGTTTTTT
TRBV10-1	NA	NA	TRBJ2-1	CASSQPSSPLYNEQFF	TGCGCCAGCAGCCAACCATCAAGCCCCCTCTACAATGAGCAGTTCTTC
TRBV4-3	NA	many	TRBJ1-2	CASSLGGSGYTF	TGCGCCAGCAGCTTAGGGGGGTCTGGCTACACCTTC
TRBV27	TRBD1	many	TRBJ1-1	CASSLLRQGHLNTEAFF	TGTGCCAGCAGTCTATTGAGACAGGGCCACCTAAACACTGAAGCTTTCTTT
TRBV30	TRBD1	few	TRBJ2-5	CASRERTGAQETQYF	TGTGCCTCAAGAGAAAGGACAGGGGCGCAAGAGACCCAGTACTTC
TRBV9	NA	NA	TRBJ2-3	CASSVVGPDTQYF	TGTGCCAGCAGCGTAGTGGGGCCAGATACGCAGTATTTT
TRBV5-6	NA	many	TRBJ2-1	CASSLYYEQFF	TGTGCCAGCAGCTTGTACTACGAGCAGTTCTTC
TRBV7-2	NA	many	TRBJ2-3	CASTPVGSRTDTQYF	TGTGCCAGCACCCCAGTAGGTTCTCGCACAGATACGCAGTATTTT
TRBV20-1	TRBD2	many	TRBJ2-7	CSARGSSGSYEQYF	TGCAGTGCTAGAGGCTCTAGCGGGAGTTACGAGCAGTACTTC
TRBV14	NA	few	TRBJ2-5	CASSPRDFKETQYF	TGTGCCAGCAGCCCCCGGGACTTTAAAGAGACCCAGTACTTC
TRBV7-6	NA	many	TRBJ2-1	CASKRREGNEQFF	TGTGCCAGCAAACGGCGTGAGGGCAATGAGCAGTTCTTC
TRBV2	NA	NA	TRBJ2-4	CASSDQGAGGDEQYF	TGTGCCAGCAGTGATCAGGGGGCGGGGGGCGATGAGCAGTACTTC
TRBV30	NA	NA	TRBJ2-5	CAWSLAGAGQETQYF	TGTGCCTGGAGCCTGGCGGGCGCGGGACAAGAGACCCAGTACTTC
TRBV7-2	NA	NA	TRBJ1-5	CANPGHYSSNQPQHF	TGTGCCAACCCGGGACACTACTCATCGAATCAGCCCCAGCATTTT
TRBV10-2	NA	many	TRBJ2-7	CASTPAEAYEQYF	TGCGCCAGCACACCAGCGGAAGCCTACGAGCAGTACTTC
TRBV28	NA	many	TRBJ2-1	CASKGLAASSVGF	TGTGCCAGCAAGGGGTTAGCAGCGTCGTCCGTTGGTTTC
TRBV3-1	NA	many	TRBJ1-2	CASSLRAYSNYGYTF	TGTGCCAGCAGCCTCCGGGCCTATTCTAACTATGGCTACACCTTC
TRBV9	NA	many	TRBJ1-1	CASSGEWGGEAFF	TGTGCCAGCAGCGGGGAATGGGGAGGAGAAGCTTTCTTT
TRBV2	TRBD1	many	TRBJ2-7	CASRDRGSTYEQYF	TGTGCCAGCAGGGACAGGGGCTCAACCTACGAGCAGTACTTC
TRBV12-3/TRBV12-4	TRBD1	many	TRBJ1-2	CASSLPGQGYYGYTF	TGTGCCAGCAGTTTACCGGGACAGGGGTACTATGGCTACACCTTC
TRBV7-3	NA	NA	TRBJ1-2	CASSAGLPLEDGYTF	TGTGCCAGCAGCGCGGGACTTCCACTAGAGGATGGCTACACCTTC
TRBV6-2/TRBV6-3	NA	few	TRBJ2-3	CASSYGGYTDTQYF	TGTGCCAGCAGTTACGGGGGCTACACAGATACGCAGTATTTT
TRBV6-1	TRBD1	many	TRBJ1-1	CASRTGGTEAFF	TGTGCCAGCAGGACAGGGGGCACTGAAGCTTTCTTT
TRBV30	TRBD2	NA	TRBJ2-7	CAWMPSGLIGDEQYF	TGTGCCTGGATGCCTAGCGGGCTCATCGGGGACGAGCAGTACTTC
TRBV11-2	NA	many	TRBJ2-1	CASSPLSHEQFF	TGTGCCAGCAGTCCTCTTAGCCATGAGCAGTTCTTC
TRBV15	TRBD1	many	TRBJ2-3	CATSKATGTATTDTQYF	TGTGCCACCAGCAAAGCCACCGGGACAGCTACCACAGATACGCAGTATTTT
TRBV2	TRBD2	many	TRBJ2-5	CASSEGHWAGGQETQYF	TGTGCCAGCAGTGAAGGGCATTGGGCGGGGGGGCAAGAGACCCAGTACTTC
TRBV19	NA	few	TRBJ1-1	CASSILGARTEAFF	TGTGCCAGTAGTATCCTGGGGGCGCGGACTGAAGCTTTCTTT